A single sample is the source of the 14 T cell receptor beta chains below, sequenced in a study of cytomegalovirus exposure and HLA in healthy donors. Researchers ran the PCR with 60 Vbeta and 13 Jbeta primers. TCRdb's copy holds only in-frame clones and misses some; the assay was immunoSEQ multiplex PCR. Seen here are 150,000 to 200,000 clones, about 81% observed once, and the top ten hold around 2.1%. The sample taken for sequencing was PBMCs. The source is a young woman in good health and CMV-seropositive.

The table lists this clone with a few counts. This chain uses TRBV5-5 with TRBJ1-2; 11 bases line up with TRBD1. CDR1 and CDR2 from the germline V gene are SGHKS and YYEKEE (reference sequence). The junction had 11 bases not matched to a gene; V was cut back by 5 bases and J by 8 bases. The CDR3 totals 15 residues. The CDR3 DNA reads as TGTGCCAGCAGGCCGGGCGGGGGACAGGGGGGAGGCTACACCTTC. Protein sequence: CASRPGGGQGGGYTF.

This clone was detected only a few times. The chain uses TRBV30 and TRBJ2-3; 7 nucleotides align to TRBD2. The V gene end was trimmed by 5 bases and the J gene end by 7 bases; junction bases not matched to a gene: 12. The CDR3 is made up of 14 amino acids. Germline CDR1 is GTSNPN and CDR2 is SVGIG (reference sequence). This chain's CDR3 is CAWGEGLAAHTQYF. The CDR3 coding sequence is TGTGCCTGGGGGGAGGGACTGGCAGCTCATACGCAGTATTTT.

In nucleotides, the CDR3 is TGTGCCAGTAGTATACAGGGGGCTCGGGGCTACACCTTC. Residues: CASSIQGARGYTF. The rearrangement uses TRBV19 and TRBJ1-2; 8 bases agree with TRBD1. The CDR3 is 13 amino acids. The trim removed 2 bases at V and 8 bases at J, leaving 4 bases unmatched. Looked up from germline, CDR1 is LNHDA and CDR2 is SQIVND (reference sequence).

The chain joins TRBV27 to TRBJ2-2; a possible D gene is TRBD1 (7 bases). This CDR3 contains 17 residues. Trimming removed 3 bases from V and 3 bases from J, with 17 bases in between. The germline V gene has CDR1 MNHEY and CDR2 SMNVEV (reference sequence). CDR3 amino acids: CASSFWRAGGYTGELFF. In DNA, the CDR3 is TGTGCCAGCAGTTTTTGGCGGGCAGGGGGGTACACCGGGGAGCTGTTTTTT.

The chain couples TRBV2 to TRBJ2-1; D perhaps matches TRBD1 (5 bases). V lost 8 bases and J lost 0, with 11 bases in between. The CDR3 runs to 14 residues. The germline V gene encodes CDR1 SNHLY and CDR2 FYNNEI. The DNA of the CDR3 is TGTGCCAGCGGGGCTGCCGACTCCTACAATGAGCAGTTCTTC. Translating it yields CASGAADSYNEQFF.

The V gene is TRBV11-3, the J gene TRBJ1-3; 8 bases line up with TRBD1. Germline lookup yields CDR1 SGHNT and CDR2 YENEEA. After removal of 10 bases from V and 0 bases from J, the junction contained 5 bases not matched to a gene. The CDR3 is made up of 14 amino acids. CDR3 region: CATRDRSSGNTIYF. DNA of the CDR3: TGTGCCACCCGGGACAGGAGCTCTGGAAACACCATATATTTT. Variable domain in full (rest from reference TRBV11-3 and TRBJ1-3): EAGVVQSPRYKIIEKKQPVAFWCNPISGHNTLYWYLQNLGQGPELLIRYENEEAVDDSQLPKDRFSAERLKGVDSTLKIQPAELGDSAVYLCATRDRSSGNTIYFGEGSWLTVV.

This clone was seen a single time. The rearrangement uses TRBV2 and TRBJ2-7; D might be TRBD1 (5 bases). V was cut by 1 base and J by 0 bases, with 10 bases left in between. Germline CDR1 SNHLY, CDR2 FYNNEI. CDR3 length equals 15 residues. The CDR3 DNA reads as TGTGCCAGCAGTGAAGTACAGGCCTTCTCCTACGAGCAGTACGTC. Amino acids: CASSEVQAFSYEQYV.

In regard to this clone: One junction end does not reproduce the germline sequence, and a read error may be involved. The chain links TRBV7-3 to TRBJ2-4, with D maybe TRBD2 (5 bases). The CDR3 is 13 amino acids. Germline V CDR1 and CDR2: SGHTA, FQGTGA. CDR3 coding DNA: TGTGCCAGCAGCCTAACTCTAGCAAACATTCAGTACTTC. It is translated as CASSLTLANIQYF.

The CDR3 sequence is CASSEIAVEDTQYF. The CDR3 DNA reads TGTGCCAGCAGTGAAATAGCGGTGGAAGATACGCAGTATTTT. The chain carries TRBV2 and TRBJ2-3; tentatively, D is TRBD2 (6 bases). This CDR3 region has 14 residues. Per the germline V gene, CDR1 is SNHLY and CDR2 is FYNNEI. Trimming removed 2 bases at V and 5 bases at J, with 11 bases between.

This clone was counted a single time. The chain couples TRBV5-1 to TRBJ2-1, with D possibly matching TRBD2 (7 bases). This CDR3 is 14 amino acids long. In germline, CDR1 is SGHRS, CDR2 YFSETQ. V was cut by 4 bases and J by 4 bases, with 12 bases left in between. This CDR3 reads CASSLGGVYNEQFF. The DNA of the CDR3 is TGCGCCAGCAGCCTAGGGGGGGTTTACAATGAGCAGTTCTTC. Full variable domain (outside the CDR3, taken from reference TRBV5-1 and TRBJ2-1): KAGVTQTPRYLIKTRGQQVTLSCSPISGHRSVSWYQQTPGQGLQFLFEYFSETQRNKGNFPGRFSGRQFSNSRSEMNVSTLELGDSALYLCASSLGGVYNEQFFGPGTRLTVL.

The J gene is TRBJ1-4, the V gene TRBV6-5, with D tentatively TRBD1 (6 bases). V dropped 7 bases and J dropped 5 bases, with 11 bases sitting between them. This CDR3 comprises 13 residues. Germline lookup yields CDR1 MNHEY and CDR2 SVGAGI. The DNA for the CDR3 is TGTGCCAGCACCCGGACAGTCAATGAAAAACTGTTTTTT. Its protein is CASTRTVNEKLFF.

The rearrangement links TRBV18 to TRBJ1-1; 8 nucleotides agree with TRBD1. CDR1 KGHSH and CDR2 LQKENI come from the germline V gene. This CDR3 spans 14 amino acids. Losses at the gene ends were 4 bases for V and 5 bases for J; bases not matched to a gene: 6. CDR3 sequence reads: CASSRGQGGTEAFF. In DNA form, the CDR3 reads TGTGCCAGCTCACGCGGACAGGGCGGTACTGAAGCTTTCTTT. The variable domain in full, completed from reference TRBV18 and TRBJ1-1, reads NAGVMQNPRHLVRRRGQEARLRCSPMKGHSHVYWYRQLPEEGLKFMVYLQKENIIDESGMPKERFSAEFPKEGPSILRIQQVVRGDSAAYFCASSRGQGGTEAFFGQGTRLTVV.

The rearrangement uses TRBV2 and TRBJ1-1; D is possibly TRBD1 (5 bases). Trimming shortened V by 3 bases and J by 11 bases, and 7 bases separated the two germline ends. The germline V gene has CDR1 SNHLY and CDR2 FYNNEI. The CDR3 is 10 amino acids. The CDR3 DNA sequence: TGTGCCAGCAGTGAGACAGCTGCTTTCTTT. As protein: CASSETAAFF.

The chain combines TRBV11-3 with TRBJ1-2; no reliable D call. The V end was cut by 5 bases, the J end by 1 base, with 17 bases between. This CDR3 is built from 16 residues. CDR1 is SGHNT, CDR2 YENEEA, per germline. The CDR3 protein is CASSPGWASFNYGYTF. In DNA form, the CDR3 reads TGTGCCAGCAGCCCCGGATGGGCTTCATTTAACTATGGCTACACCTTC.